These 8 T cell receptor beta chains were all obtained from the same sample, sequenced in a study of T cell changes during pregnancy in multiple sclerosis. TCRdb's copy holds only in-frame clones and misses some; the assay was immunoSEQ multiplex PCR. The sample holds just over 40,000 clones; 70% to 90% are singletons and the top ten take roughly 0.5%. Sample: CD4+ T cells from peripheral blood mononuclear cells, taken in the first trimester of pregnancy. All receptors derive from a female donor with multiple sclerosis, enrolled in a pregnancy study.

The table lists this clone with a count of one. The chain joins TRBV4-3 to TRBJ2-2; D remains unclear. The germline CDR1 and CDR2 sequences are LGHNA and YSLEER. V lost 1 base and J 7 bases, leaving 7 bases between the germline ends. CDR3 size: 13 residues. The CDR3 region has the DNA TGCGCCAGCAGCCAAGCGGGTAACGGGGAGCTGTTTTTT. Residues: CASSQAGNGELFF.

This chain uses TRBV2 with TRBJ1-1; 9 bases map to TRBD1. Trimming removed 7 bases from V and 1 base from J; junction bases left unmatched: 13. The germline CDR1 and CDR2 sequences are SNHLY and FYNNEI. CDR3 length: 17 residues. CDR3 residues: CASTRGAGTGWNTEAFF. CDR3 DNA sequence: TGTGCCAGCACCCGAGGAGCCGGGACAGGGTGGAACACTGAAGCTTTCTTT. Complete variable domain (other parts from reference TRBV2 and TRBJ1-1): EPEVTQTPSHQVTQMGQEVILRCVPISNHLYFYWYRQILGQKVEFLVSFYNNEISEKSEIFDDQFSVERPDGSNFTLKIRSTKLEDSAMYFCASTRGAGTGWNTEAFFGQGTRLTVV.

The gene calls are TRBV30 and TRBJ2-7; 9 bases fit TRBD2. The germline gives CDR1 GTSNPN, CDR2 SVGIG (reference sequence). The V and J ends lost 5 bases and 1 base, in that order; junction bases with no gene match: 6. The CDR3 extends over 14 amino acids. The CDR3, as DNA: TGTGCCTGGTTGCGGGAGGGCCGATCCTACGAGCAGTACTTC. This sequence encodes CAWLREGRSYEQYF. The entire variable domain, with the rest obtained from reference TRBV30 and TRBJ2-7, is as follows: SQTIHQWPATLVQPVGSPLSLECTVEGTSNPNLYWYRQAAGRGLQLLFYSVGIGQISSEVPQNLSASRPQDRQFILSSKKLLLSDSGFYLCAWLREGRSYEQYFGPGTRLTVT.

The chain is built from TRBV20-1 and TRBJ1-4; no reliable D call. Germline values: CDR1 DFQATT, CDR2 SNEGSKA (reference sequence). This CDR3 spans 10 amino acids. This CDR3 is CSPSHEKLFF. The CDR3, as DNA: TGCAGCCCGTCCCATGAAAAACTGTTTTTT.

The DNA of the CDR3 is TGTGCCAGCAGTATCCTGACAGGGGGCCTAAACACTGAAGCTTTCTTT. Amino acids: CASSILTGGLNTEAFF. V gene TRBV27 combines with J gene TRBJ1-1, with TRBD1 identical over 10 bases. This CDR3 is built from 16 residues. The germline V gene has CDR1 MNHEY and CDR2 SMNVEV (reference sequence). V shed 5 bases and J 2 bases; nucleotides not matched to a gene: 8.

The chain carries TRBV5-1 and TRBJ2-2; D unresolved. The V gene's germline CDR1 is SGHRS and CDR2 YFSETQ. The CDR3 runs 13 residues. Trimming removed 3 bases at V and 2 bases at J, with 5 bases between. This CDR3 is CASSYPNTGELFF. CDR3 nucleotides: TGCGCCAGCAGCTATCCTAACACCGGGGAGCTGTTTTTT. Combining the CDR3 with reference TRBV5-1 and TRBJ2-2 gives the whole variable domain KAGVTQTPRYLIKTRGQQVTLSCSPISGHRSVSWYQQTPGQGLQFLFEYFSETQRNKGNFPGRFSGRQFSNSRSEMNVSTLELGDSALYLCASSYPNTGELFFGEGSRLTVL.

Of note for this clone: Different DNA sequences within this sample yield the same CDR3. In DNA, the CDR3 is TGTGCCAGCAGTTACTCCGTTGTTAACTATGGCTACACCTTC. Its protein product is CASSYSVVNYGYTF. The chain employs TRBV6-5 and TRBJ1-2, with D uncertain. V was clipped by 0 bases and J by 1 base, with 6 bases between them. Germline V gene lookup returns CDR1 MNHEY and CDR2 SVGAGI. The CDR3 sequence is 14 residues long.

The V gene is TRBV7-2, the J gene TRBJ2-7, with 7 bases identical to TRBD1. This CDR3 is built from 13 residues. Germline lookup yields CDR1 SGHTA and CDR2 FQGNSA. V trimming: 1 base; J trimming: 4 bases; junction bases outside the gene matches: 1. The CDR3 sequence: CASSLDRGYEQYF. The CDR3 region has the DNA TGTGCCAGCAGCTTAGACAGGGGATACGAGCAGTACTTC.